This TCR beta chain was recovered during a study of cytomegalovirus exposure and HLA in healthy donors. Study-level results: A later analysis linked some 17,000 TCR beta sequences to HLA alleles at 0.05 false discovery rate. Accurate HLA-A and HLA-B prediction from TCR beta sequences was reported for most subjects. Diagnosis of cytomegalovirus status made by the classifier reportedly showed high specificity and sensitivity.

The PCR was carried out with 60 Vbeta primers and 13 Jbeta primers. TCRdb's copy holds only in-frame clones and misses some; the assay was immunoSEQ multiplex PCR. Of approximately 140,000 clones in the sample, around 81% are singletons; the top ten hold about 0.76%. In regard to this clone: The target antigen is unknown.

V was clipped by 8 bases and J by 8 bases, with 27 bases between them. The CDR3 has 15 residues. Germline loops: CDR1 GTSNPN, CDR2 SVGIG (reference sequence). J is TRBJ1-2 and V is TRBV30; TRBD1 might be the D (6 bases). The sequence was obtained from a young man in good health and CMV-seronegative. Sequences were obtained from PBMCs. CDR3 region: CAGNVGYRAGSGYTF. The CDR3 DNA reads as TGTGCCGGAAACGTCGGCTACAGGGCGGGTAGCGGCTACACCTTC.